These 5 T cell receptor beta chains were all obtained from the same sample, sequenced in a study of pediatric ulcerative colitis. The method was immunoSEQ multiplex PCR; TCRdb's version includes in-frame clones alone and lacks a portion of them. Found here are approximately 60,000 clones, roughly nine tenths of them singletons; the top ten hold approximately 3.7%. Sequencing was performed on blood. These receptors all come from a boy aged 5-17 years with severe ulcerative colitis.

The chain carries TRBV4-2 and TRBJ2-5; maybe TRBD2 (6 bases). Between the trimmed V and J ends, which lost 0 bases and 1 base, there was a span of 12 bases. Germline-derived CDR1 and CDR2 are LGHNA and YNFKEQ. This CDR3 is 16 amino acids long. The CDR3 reads CASSQDVGSGQETQYF. As DNA, the CDR3 is TGTGCCAGCAGCCAAGATGTGGGTAGCGGCCAAGAGACCCAGTACTTC.

This clone was detected a few times. V is TRBV2 and J is TRBJ2-7, with D uncertain. Germline values: CDR1 SNHLY, CDR2 FYNNEI. With 6 bases removed from V and 6 bases from J, the gap between germline ends came to 12 bases. The CDR3 extends over 12 amino acids. The CDR3 bases are TGTGCCAGCAGAATTAACCTCGGCGAGCAGTACTTC. Translating it yields CASRINLGEQYF.

The chain combines TRBV6-1 with TRBJ2-7; D gene uncertain. This CDR3 comprises 15 residues. V gave up 2 bases and J gave up 3 bases, with 14 bases separating them. Germline V gives CDR1 MNHNS, CDR2 SASEGT. CDR3 bases: TGTGCCAGCAGTGAAAACGGGCCGACGCTCTACGAGCAGTACTTC. Translating gives CASSENGPTLYEQYF.

This clone was seen a handful of times. V usage is TRBV29-1 and J usage is TRBJ2-7; the match to TRBD2 covers 7 bases. J was trimmed by 7 bases and V by 1 base; bases with no gene match: 4. CDR1 and CDR2 (germline): SQVTM, ANQGSEA. The CDR3 is 12 amino acids. In nucleotides, the CDR3 is TGCAGCGTTGAAGGGGAGGGATTTGAGCAGTACTTC. Protein sequence: CSVEGEGFEQYF.

The chain carries TRBV27 and TRBJ2-3; TRBD2 matches 8 bases. The CDR3 length is 15 residues. Germline V gene lookup returns CDR1 MNHEY and CDR2 SMNVEV (reference sequence). Trimming took 6 bases from V and 2 from J; bases not matched to a gene: 7. Written as DNA, the CDR3 is TGTGCCAGCAGCCAGCGGGAGCCCTTCACAGATACGCAGTATTTT. It is translated as CASSQREPFTDTQYF.